This TCR beta chain is drawn from a study of T cell changes during pregnancy in multiple sclerosis. V was cut by 7 bases and J by 8 bases, with 14 bases left in between. Germline values: CDR1 LNHDA, CDR2 SQIVND (reference sequence). This CDR3 contains 12 residues. Assay used: immunoSEQ multiplex PCR; TCRdb lists only in-frame clones, some missing. The sample yields 20,000 or so clones, about nine tenths seen once. This TCR was sampled from a female donor in good health, enrolled as a control in a pregnancy study. Here the sequenced sample was CD4+ T cells from peripheral blood mononuclear cells, taken after pregnancy. V gene TRBV19 combines with J gene TRBJ1-2, with a possible D match to TRBD1 (5 bases). This chain's CDR3 is CASIRPGVGYTF. The CDR3 coding sequence is TGTGCCAGTATCAGGCCGGGGGTCGGCTACACCTTC. Combining the CDR3 with reference TRBV19 and TRBJ1-2 gives the whole variable domain DGGITQSPKYLFRKEGQNVTLSCEQNLNHDAMYWYRQDPGQGLRLIYYSQIVNDFQKGDIAEGYSVSREKKESFPLTVTSAQKNPTAFYLCASIRPGVGYTFGSGTRLTVV.